Presented here are 24 T cell receptor beta chains from one specimen sequenced in a study of blood T cell repertoires in COVID-19. Assay: immunoSEQ multiplex PCR; the TCRdb copy retains only in-frame clones and omits some. The sample carries around 200,000 clones, roughly 84% recorded once. The sequencing sample was made of peripheral blood. These receptors all come from a woman over 75 with active or convalescent COVID-19.

This clone was seen just once. The genes are TRBV30 and TRBJ1-5, with TRBD1 matching over 8 bases. Losses at the gene ends were 2 bases for V and 6 bases for J; bases not matched to a gene: 6. The V gene's germline CDR1 is GTSNPN and CDR2 SVGIG (reference sequence). This CDR3 has 14 amino acids. DNA of the CDR3: TGTGCCTGGAGTTTCGACAGGGGCGGTCAGCCCCAGCATTTT. Translated, it gives CAWSFDRGGQPQHF.

V usage is TRBV5-4 and J usage is TRBJ2-5, with a possible D match to TRBD1 (6 bases). The germline V gene encodes CDR1 SGHNT and CDR2 YYREEE (reference sequence). Trimming cost V 4 bases and J 4 bases, with 8 bases left between them. The CDR3 extends over 12 amino acids. CDR3 bases: TGTGCCAGCAGCCCACAGGGAGAGACCCAGTACTTC. Translated, it gives CASSPQGETQYF.

The chain has TRBV6-1 and TRBJ1-2; weak D call: TRBD1 (6 bases). Germline loops: CDR1 MNHNS, CDR2 SASEGT. Trimming took 2 bases from V and 4 from J, leaving 8 bases between them. CDR3 length: 13 residues. The CDR3 protein is CASSESRGYGYTF. The CDR3 nucleotides read TGTGCCAGCAGTGAATCCAGGGGCTATGGCTACACCTTC.

This chain connects TRBV9 to TRBJ1-3; D gene uncertain. Germline V gives CDR1 SGDLS, CDR2 YYNGEE. The CDR3 is made up of 16 amino acids. V lost 0 bases and J 2 bases, leaving 12 bases between the germline ends. CDR3: CASSVAPPGAGNTIYF. As DNA, the CDR3 is TGTGCCAGCAGCGTAGCCCCTCCGGGAGCTGGAAACACCATATATTTT.

The V and J genes are TRBV6-5 and TRBJ2-5, with D possibly being TRBD2 (6 bases). This CDR3 is built from 15 residues. Per germline, CDR1 MNHEY and CDR2 SVGAGI. V lost 8 bases to trimming and J lost 7 bases, with 23 bases between them. The CDR3 loop is CASSVTSNTWGTQYF. CDR3 bases: TGTGCCAGCTCAGTTACTAGCAATACTTGGGGGACCCAGTACTTC.

This rearrangement joins TRBV7-2 to TRBJ2-1; weak D call: TRBD1 (6 bases). Germline CDR1 is SGHTA and CDR2 is FQGNSA. The CDR3 sequence is 15 residues long. Deletions cut 1 base from V and 0 bases from J, with 7 bases between. CDR3 region: CASSLGRGSYNEQFF. The CDR3 DNA is TGTGCCAGCAGCTTAGGCAGGGGCTCCTACAATGAGCAGTTCTTC.

The V call is TRBV4-3, the J call TRBJ2-1; D is perhaps TRBD1 (5 bases). This CDR3 has 17 amino acids. The germline V gene has CDR1 LGHNA and CDR2 YSLEER. V lost 3 bases, J lost 2 bases, and 17 bases lay in between. The CDR3 nucleotides read TGCGCCAGCAGCCACACATCCCAGGGTGGCCCCTACAATGAGCAGTTCTTC. Its protein is CASSHTSQGGPYNEQFF.

This chain uses TRBV5-4 with TRBJ2-7, with a tentative D call TRBD1 (7 bases). V was clipped by 2 bases and J by 0 bases, with 12 bases between them. CDR1 is SGHNT, CDR2 YYREEE, per germline (reference sequence). This CDR3 contains 15 residues. The CDR3 spells CASSFGGQFSYEQYF. CDR3 DNA sequence: TGTGCCAGCAGCTTCGGGGGACAGTTCTCCTACGAGCAGTACTTC.

This clone was recorded only once. The chain employs TRBV9 and TRBJ1-2, with D possibly TRBD1 on 5 matching bases. V dropped 4 bases and J dropped 4 bases, with 14 bases sitting between them. CDR1 is SGDLS, CDR2 YYNGEE, per germline. The CDR3 has 14 residues. CDR3 sequence: CASSLHGAVYGYTF. DNA of the CDR3: TGTGCCAGCAGCTTACATGGGGCCGTCTATGGCTACACCTTC.

The rearrangement joins TRBV4-1 to TRBJ1-1; D gene ambiguous. The germline gives CDR1 MGHRA, CDR2 YSYEKL. The CDR3 is 15 residues long. V gave up 0 bases and J gave up 4 bases, with 12 bases separating them. The CDR3 region has the DNA TGCGCCAGCAGCCAAGATCACAGCTCGTTCACTGAAGCTTTCTTT. This translates into CASSQDHSSFTEAFF.

The chain has TRBV9 and TRBJ1-4; 11 positions agree with TRBD1. J lost 8 bases, V lost 4 bases, and 7 bases had no gene match. The germline CDR1 and CDR2 sequences are SGDLS and YYNGEE. This CDR3 spans 15 amino acids. The CDR3 nucleotides are TGTGCCAGCAGCCCACTGGGACAGGGGGGCGAAAAACTGTTTTTT. Translating gives CASSPLGQGGEKLFF.

V usage is TRBV4-1 and J usage is TRBJ2-7; 7 bases agree with TRBD1. Germline V gene data show CDR1 as MGHRA and CDR2 as YSYEKL. The V gene end was trimmed by 0 bases and the J gene end by 4 bases; junction bases not matched to a gene: 9. The CDR3 covers 16 residues. The CDR3 protein is CASSQDFTGTAYEQYF. The CDR3 DNA reads TGCGCCAGCAGCCAAGATTTCACCGGGACAGCTTACGAGCAGTACTTC.

This chain connects TRBV4-2 to TRBJ1-5; the D is unclear. Trimming removed 4 bases from V and 5 bases from J, with 15 bases in between. The CDR3 has 15 residues. Germline V gives CDR1 LGHNA, CDR2 YNFKEQ. The CDR3 nucleotides read TGTGCCAGCAGCCTAGACCGGAGTTCCTATCAGCCCCAGCATTTT. The encoded protein is CASSLDRSSYQPQHF.

The J gene is TRBJ1-6, the V gene TRBV7-6; tentatively, D is TRBD1 (5 bases). Trimming removed 2 bases from V and 9 bases from J, with 20 bases in between. This CDR3 contains 17 residues. Germline CDR1 SGHVS, CDR2 FNYEAQ. The CDR3: CASSLSGGQSPSSPLHF. CDR3 bases: TGTGCCAGCAGCTTATCGGGGGGTCAATCCCCCTCTTCACCCCTCCACTTT.

The count of this clone is one. This chain connects TRBV6-5 to TRBJ2-7; 11 bases line up with TRBD1. V shed 0 bases, J shed 3 bases, and the junction held 1 base outside the gene matches. The CDR3 spans 15 residues. Per the germline V gene, CDR1 is MNHEY and CDR2 is SVGAGI. CDR3 sequence reads: CASSYSDRGLYEQYF. In DNA form, the CDR3 reads TGTGCCAGCAGTTACTCGGACAGGGGGCTCTACGAGCAGTACTTC.

CDR3 region: CASSLRLFDEKLFF. CDR3 nucleotide sequence: TGTGCCAGCAGCTTAAGACTATTTGATGAAAAACTGTTTTTT. The rearrangement joins TRBV7-6 to TRBJ1-4; D is unresolved. The CDR3 spans 14 residues. The V and J ends lost 2 bases and 6 bases respectively, with 10 bases between them. Germline values: CDR1 SGHVS, CDR2 FNYEAQ.

This sequence joins TRBV30 and TRBJ1-1; D is ambiguous. The germline CDR1 and CDR2 sequences are GTSNPN and SVGIG (reference sequence). Trimming removed 0 bases at V and 1 base at J, with 6 bases between. The CDR3 totals 13 residues. CDR3 nucleotides: TGTGCCTGGAGTGTGTCTAGGAACACTGAAGCTTTCTTT. This codes for CAWSVSRNTEAFF.

The chain employs TRBV19 and TRBJ1-4; D gene ambiguous. From germline, CDR1 is LNHDA and CDR2 SQIVND (reference sequence). The CDR3 loop spans 15 amino acids. V lost 5 bases and J lost 4, with 14 bases in between. The CDR3 region is CASSPAAQHNEKLFF. The CDR3 coding sequence is TGTGCCAGTAGTCCGGCGGCGCAACATAATGAAAAACTGTTTTTT.

This clone was seen once. V and J are TRBV10-3 and TRBJ1-5; D call uncertain. Looked up from germline, CDR1 is ENHRY and CDR2 is SYGVKD. The length of the CDR3 is 14 residues. V lost 2 bases, J lost 2 bases, and 7 bases lay in between. CDR3 residues: CAISEGMGNQPQHF. CDR3 nucleotide sequence: TGTGCCATCAGTGAGGGCATGGGCAATCAGCCCCAGCATTTT.

The chain joins TRBV18 to TRBJ2-7; tentative D call: TRBD2 (5 bases). The CDR3 contains 14 residues. Germline V gives CDR1 KGHSH, CDR2 LQKENI. The V end lost 0 bases, the J end lost 3 bases, and 9 bases lay between the germline ends. Here the CDR3 DNA reads TGTGCCAGCTCACCACCGAACGGGAACTACGAGCAGTACTTC. Amino acids: CASSPPNGNYEQYF. Together with reference TRBV18 and TRBJ2-7, the CDR3 gives the full variable domain: NAGVMQNPRHLVRRRGQEARLRCSPMKGHSHVYWYRQLPEEGLKFMVYLQKENIIDESGMPKERFSAEFPKEGPSILRIQQVVRGDSAAYFCASSPPNGNYEQYFGPGTRLTVT.

The chain recombines TRBV18 with TRBJ2-3, with TRBD2 identical over 12 bases. The CDR3 has 15 amino acids. After removal of 4 bases from V and 3 bases from J, the junction contained 2 bases not matched to a gene. Per germline, CDR1 KGHSH and CDR2 LQKENI. This CDR3 is CASSLGTSGTDTQYF. CDR3 DNA sequence: TGTGCCAGCTCACTCGGGACTAGCGGGACAGATACGCAGTATTTT.

V is TRBV30 and J is TRBJ1-2, with 11 bases identical to TRBD1. Trimming took 5 bases from V and 2 from J; bases not matched to a gene: 4. Looked up from germline, CDR1 is GTSNPN and CDR2 is SVGIG (reference sequence). The CDR3 sequence is 14 residues long. CDR3 nucleotides: TGTGCCTGGGTCGGGGACAGGGGGAACTATGGCTACACCTTC. Amino acid sequence: CAWVGDRGNYGYTF.

This clone was seen once. The chain joins TRBV18 to TRBJ2-5; D might be TRBD1 (5 bases). Germline V lookup: CDR1 KGHSH, CDR2 LQKENI. Trimming took off 3 bases at V and 4 bases at J, with 15 bases between the two ends. The CDR3 totals 15 residues. The CDR3 loop reads CASSPTIQGGETQYF. Here the CDR3 DNA reads TGTGCCAGCTCACCCACAATCCAGGGTGGAGAGACCCAGTACTTC.

The chain uses TRBV28 and TRBJ2-3; TRBD2 is a possible D gene (7 bases). Per the germline V gene, CDR1 is MDHEN and CDR2 is SYDVKM. V lost 2 bases and J 5 bases, leaving 14 bases between the germline ends. The CDR3 length is 15 residues. In DNA form, the CDR3 reads TGTGCCAGCAGTTTAGCGGGGGCCGCGGAAGATACGCAGTATTTT. Residues: CASSLAGAAEDTQYF. Complete variable domain (other parts from reference TRBV28 and TRBJ2-3): DVKVTQSSRYLVKRTGEKVFLECVQDMDHENMFWYRQDPGLGLRLIYFSYDVKMKEKGDIPEGYSVSREKKERFSLILESASTNQTSMYLCASSLAGAAEDTQYFGPGTRLTVL.